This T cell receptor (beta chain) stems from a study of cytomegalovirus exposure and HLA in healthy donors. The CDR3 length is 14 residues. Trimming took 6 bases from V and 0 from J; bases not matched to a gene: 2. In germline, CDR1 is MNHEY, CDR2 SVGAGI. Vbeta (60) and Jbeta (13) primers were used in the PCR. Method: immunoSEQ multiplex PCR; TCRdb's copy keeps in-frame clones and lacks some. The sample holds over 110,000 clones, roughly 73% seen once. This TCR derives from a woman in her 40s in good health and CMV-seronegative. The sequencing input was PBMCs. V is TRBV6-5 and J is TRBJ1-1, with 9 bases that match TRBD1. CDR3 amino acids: CASRDRGLNTEAFF. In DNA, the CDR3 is TGTGCCAGCAGGGACAGGGGATTGAACACTGAAGCTTTCTTT.